This T cell receptor (beta chain) comes out of a study of spatial heterogeneity in lung cancer. Overall study context: Sequencing was performed on follow-up PBMC samples when available, collected at a median of approximately two years after resection.

The germline V gene has CDR1 LGHDT and CDR2 YNNKEL (reference sequence). This CDR3 is built from 14 residues. Trimming pared 3 bases from V and 6 bases from J, leaving 15 bases between. The presence of a unique molecular identifier marked each TCR cDNA molecule. TCRdb independently ran MiXCR on the 5' RACE reads; one entry per CDR3 protein. This sample has tens of thousands of distinct CDR3 sequences, with just under 20% found just once. The time point denotes: blood at routine non-recurrence follow-up after resection. Unsorted whole RNA of tumor, nontumor lung or frozen PBMC was sequenced. Study conclusions and caveats: Ubiquitous expanded tumor TCRs surfaced in blood more at resection than they did at follow-up.

For this clonotype: Its antigen remains unidentified.

The receptor was isolated from a male donor with early-stage non-small cell lung cancer. The input for sequencing was PBMCs, taken at follow-up. The chain is built from TRBV3-1 and TRBJ2-7; TRBD2 is a possible D gene (6 bases). CDR3 loop: CASSHGTSGREQYF. CDR3 DNA: TGTGCCAGCAGCCACGGAACCAGCGGGCGCGAGCAGTACTTC.